Included here is one T cell receptor beta chain sequence, with context. The trim removed 8 bases at V and 7 bases at J, leaving 14 bases unmatched. This CDR3 comprises 16 residues. The germline CDR1 and CDR2 sequences are LGHNT and FRNRAP. These data originate in a study of blood T cell repertoires in COVID-19. The method was immunoSEQ multiplex PCR; TCRdb's version includes in-frame clones alone and lacks a portion of them. This sample has approximately 300,000 clones, with around 86% found just once. The sample taken for sequencing was PBMCs or T cells enriched from blood (not recorded which). The chain combines TRBV12-5 with TRBJ1-1; TRBD1 agrees at 12 bases. The TCR sequence derives from a young woman who had recovered from COVID-19. In DNA form, the CDR3 reads TGTGCTAGTCGACCTTCCGGGACAGGGGGCAGTGGTGAAGCTTTCTTT. Translating gives CASRPSGTGGSGEAFF.